Following are 29 T cell receptor beta chains from one sample sequenced in a study of cytomegalovirus exposure and HLA in healthy donors (dated 2017 in TCRdb). Library creation used the immunoSEQ multiplex PCR assay. What TCRdb holds here is the immuneACCESS table cut down to in-frame rearrangements. Part of the clones is not present; checked against another copy, under half of the missing clones reflect an unresolved V gene, and the others are unexplained. This sample holds roughly 180,000 clones; about 89% were observed only once. Of the sample, 7.2% is held by the ten largest clones. Sequencing was done on a sample of PBMCs. The receptors stem from a man aged 30-40 years in good health and CMV-seropositive.

The chain has TRBV7-2 and TRBJ1-2, with D unresolved. The germline V gene has CDR1 SGHTA and CDR2 FQGNSA. The CDR3 totals 15 residues. Trimming removed 0 bases at V and 4 bases at J, with 12 bases between. The CDR3 loop is CASSLAGQDVYGYTF. Here the CDR3 DNA reads TGTGCCAGCAGCTTAGCGGGTCAGGACGTCTATGGCTACACCTTC.

The gene calls are TRBV7-9 and TRBJ2-6; D gene uncertain. V lost 8 bases to trimming and J lost 4 bases, with 21 bases between them. Germline V gene sequence: CDR1 SEHNR, CDR2 FQNEAQ (reference sequence). This CDR3 comprises 17 residues. The CDR3 reads CASYAPLTPRGANVLTF. CDR3 nucleotide sequence: TGTGCCAGCTACGCTCCCCTGACCCCAAGGGGGGCCAACGTCCTGACTTTC.

The genes are TRBV6-5 and TRBJ2-7; perhaps D is TRBD1 or TRBD2 (5 bases each). Trimming removed 5 bases from V and 1 base from J, with 12 bases in between. The CDR3 runs 14 residues. The V gene's germline CDR1 is MNHEY and CDR2 SVGAGI. The CDR3 nucleotides are TGTGCCAGCAGTCAAGGGTGGGGGTCCTACGAGCAGTACTTC. This translates into CASSQGWGSYEQYF.

V gene TRBV29-1 combines with J gene TRBJ2-1; D gene uncertain. The V end lost 4 bases, the J end lost 9 bases, and 13 bases lay between the germline ends. The CDR3 contains 12 residues. From germline, CDR1 is SQVTM and CDR2 ANQGSEA. The CDR3 DNA follows: TGCAGCGTTGCAACGACGGAAGGTGAGCAGTTCTTC. Its translation: CSVATTEGEQFF.

The rearrangement uses TRBV6-6 and TRBJ2-3; perhaps TRBD2 as D (5 bases). V lost 2 bases to trimming and J lost 2 bases, with 14 bases between them. This CDR3 spans 16 amino acids. Germline CDR1 MNHNY, CDR2 SVGAGI (reference sequence). The CDR3 loop reads CASSYPMMDSTDTQYF. For the CDR3, the DNA is TGTGCCAGCAGTTACCCGATGATGGACTCCACAGATACGCAGTATTTT.

The chain is built from TRBV27 and TRBJ2-3; TRBD2 agrees at 11 bases. CDR1 is MNHEY and CDR2 is SMNVEV in the germline V gene (reference sequence). With V trimmed by 6 bases and J by 5 bases, 7 bases remained unmatched. The CDR3 is 15 amino acids. CDR3 amino acids: CASRTSGTRVDTQYF. In DNA form, the CDR3 reads TGTGCCAGCAGGACTAGCGGGACCCGTGTAGATACGCAGTATTTT.

The DNA of the CDR3 is TGTGCCAGCAGTCGGAGGGGGCTTGAAGGGGAGCTGTTTTTT. Protein sequence: CASSRRGLEGELFF. This chain connects TRBV6-6 to TRBJ2-2; weak D call: TRBD1 (7 bases). V was shortened by 5 bases and J by 8 bases, with 15 bases between the two germline ends. The CDR3 covers 14 residues. Per the germline V gene, CDR1 is MNHNY and CDR2 is SVGAGI (reference sequence).

The chain joins TRBV28 to TRBJ1-2; D gene unclear. The CDR3 consists of 16 residues. Trimming stripped 7 bases from V and 3 bases from J, with 21 bases between. Germline V gene lookup returns CDR1 MDHEN and CDR2 SYDVKM. CDR3 protein: CASTRRSLGRDYGYTF. CDR3 in DNA: TGTGCCAGCACCCGCCGTTCACTGGGCCGGGACTATGGCTACACCTTC.

V gene TRBV11-2 combines with J gene TRBJ2-5, with 9 bases aligning to TRBD1. The J segment lost 4 bases and the V segment lost 5 bases, leaving 11 bases of the junction unmatched. Per the germline V gene, CDR1 is SGHAT and CDR2 is FQNNGV. The CDR3 is 16 residues long. This CDR3 reads CASSPGTGRLGETQYF. The CDR3 DNA reads as TGTGCCAGCAGCCCTGGGACAGGGAGGTTGGGAGAGACCCAGTACTTC. Looking up the rest from reference TRBV11-2 and TRBJ2-5 gives the full variable domain: EAGVAQSPRYKIIEKRQSVAFWCNPISGHATLYWYQQILGQGPKLLIQFQNNGVVDDSQLPKDRFSAERLKGVDSTLKIQPAKLEDSAVYLCASSPGTGRLGETQYFGPGTRLLVL.

The chain is built from TRBV7-6 and TRBJ1-5; D call uncertain. Germline lookup yields CDR1 SGHVS and CDR2 FNYEAQ. Trimming left V 1 base short and J 2 bases short, with 9 bases between. The CDR3 spans 15 residues. The CDR3 coding sequence is TGTGCCAGCAGCTTAGATTGGACGGGCAATCAGCCCCAGCATTTT. Residues: CASSLDWTGNQPQHF.

Of note for this clone: Other DNA sequences from this sample encode an identical CDR3 as well. The chain links TRBV27 to TRBJ2-3; D is unclear. In germline, CDR1 is MNHEY, CDR2 SMNVEV (reference sequence). Trimming removed 5 bases from V and 2 bases from J, with 5 bases in between. There are 12 residues in the CDR3. The CDR3 DNA reads TGTGCCAGCAGTCCCTCCACAGATACGCAGTATTTT. It codes for CASSPSTDTQYF.

The chain recombines TRBV4-1 with TRBJ2-2; no firm D call. The V end was cut by 9 bases, the J end by 2 bases, with 10 bases between. Germline CDR1 and CDR2: MGHRA and YSYEKL. The CDR3 is made up of 13 amino acids. In nucleotides, the CDR3 is TGCGCCAGTTCCCGGCCTAACACCGGGGAGCTGTTTTTT. Residues: CASSRPNTGELFF.

The gene calls are TRBV28 and TRBJ2-7, with a tentative D call TRBD2 (7 bases). CDR1 and CDR2 from the germline V gene are MDHEN and SYDVKM. Trimming left V 9 bases short and J 7 bases short, with 25 bases between. This CDR3 has 15 residues. CDR3 sequence reads: CASSLQGGARGEQYF. The CDR3 coding sequence is TGTGCCAGTAGCCTCCAAGGGGGGGCTCGGGGAGAGCAGTACTTC.

The gene calls are TRBV9 and TRBJ1-3; possibly TRBD1 for D (5 bases). The germline V gene has CDR1 SGDLS and CDR2 YYNGEE. V lost 0 bases and J lost 4, with 17 bases in between. The length of the CDR3 is 17 residues. CDR3 sequence reads: CASSVAPAGTAGNTIYF. The CDR3 DNA is TGTGCCAGCAGCGTAGCCCCCGCCGGGACGGCGGGAAACACCATATATTTT.

This sequence joins TRBV11-2 and TRBJ2-3; 10 nucleotides align to TRBD2. Germline loops: CDR1 SGHAT, CDR2 FQNNGV. The V gene end was trimmed by 5 bases and the J gene end by 0 bases; junction bases not matched to a gene: 5. The CDR3 length is 16 residues. The CDR3 here is CASSTTSGTSTDTQYF. CDR3 in DNA: TGTGCCAGCAGCACCACTAGCGGGACTAGCACAGATACGCAGTATTTT.

This chain uses TRBV9 with TRBJ1-4; D unclear. V shed 1 base and J shed 4 bases, with 5 bases lying between them. The CDR3 consists of 13 residues. Germline loops: CDR1 SGDLS, CDR2 YYNGEE. The CDR3 sequence: CASSVRVNEKLFF. The CDR3 DNA reads as TGTGCCAGCAGCGTACGAGTTAATGAAAAACTGTTTTTT.

This clone showed up just a few times. This chain uses TRBV7-3 with TRBJ2-1, with 10 bases aligning to TRBD1. The junction had 8 bases not matched to a gene; V was cut back by 4 bases and J by 8 bases. Germline V CDR1 and CDR2: SGHTA, FQGTGA. The CDR3 is made up of 15 amino acids. The CDR3 nucleotides are TGTGCCAGCAGCTCGACAGGGGGCCCCCCCGATGAGCAGTTCTTC. Translating gives CASSSTGGPPDEQFF.

The J gene is TRBJ2-7, the V gene TRBV28; D may be TRBD1 or TRBD2 (5 bases each). Germline loops: CDR1 MDHEN, CDR2 SYDVKM. The CDR3 covers 15 residues. The V and J ends lost 8 bases and 2 bases respectively, with 19 bases between them. CDR3 bases: TGTGCCAGCTTCCCGGGAACAGGCAAGCCCTACGAGCAGTACTTC. Its translation: CASFPGTGKPYEQYF.

This clone occurred a few times. The chain is built from TRBV27 and TRBJ2-1; 12 bases match TRBD2. The CDR3 covers 18 residues. The germline CDR1 and CDR2 sequences are MNHEY and SMNVEV (reference sequence). Trimming removed 6 bases from V and 2 bases from J; junction bases left unmatched: 11. CDR3 sequence: CASRRGQASGRAYNEQFF. The CDR3 bases are TGTGCCAGCAGAAGGGGGCAGGCTAGCGGGAGGGCCTACAATGAGCAGTTCTTC.

CDR3 sequence (DNA): TGTGCCAGCAGCCCCCGACTAGCGGGGCCGAGCACAGATACGCAGTATTTT. Translation gives CASSPRLAGPSTDTQYF. The chain has TRBV9 and TRBJ2-3; 11 nucleotides match TRBD2. The CDR3 totals 17 residues. Germline V gene lookup returns CDR1 SGDLS and CDR2 YYNGEE. V lost 4 bases, J lost 0 bases, and 7 bases stayed unmatched.

The chain has TRBV2 and TRBJ2-7, with TRBD2 as a possible D gene (5 bases). Germline lookup yields CDR1 SNHLY and CDR2 FYNNEI. Deletions cut 2 bases from V and 5 bases from J, with 10 bases between. The CDR3 runs 13 residues. The DNA of the CDR3 is TGTGCCAGCAGTGAAAGGCTAGCAAACGAGCAGTACTTC. Protein product: CASSERLANEQYF.

The rearrangement uses TRBV27 and TRBJ1-2; a weak D match, TRBD1 (5 bases). Germline V gene sequence: CDR1 MNHEY, CDR2 SMNVEV (reference sequence). V lost 2 bases to trimming and J lost 4 bases, with 17 bases between them. The CDR3 has 16 amino acids. CDR3 loop: CASSLGAGRFGYGYTF. CDR3 coding DNA: TGTGCCAGCAGTTTAGGGGCTGGCAGGTTTGGCTATGGCTACACCTTC.

V is TRBV7-9 and J is TRBJ2-2; D possibly corresponds to TRBD2 (5 bases). V lost 5 bases and J 7 bases, leaving 11 bases between the germline ends. Germline CDR1 reads SEHNR; CDR2 reads FQNEAQ (reference sequence). The CDR3 covers 13 residues. The CDR3 nucleotides read TGTGCCAGCAGCGCCACTGGGAGCGGGGAGCTGTTTTTT. The encoded protein is CASSATGSGELFF.

The chain employs TRBV30 and TRBJ2-2, with D tentatively TRBD2 (6 bases). Germline CDR1 GTSNPN, CDR2 SVGIG (reference sequence). V was shortened by 2 bases and J by 5 bases, with 15 bases between the two germline ends. The CDR3 runs to 15 residues. The CDR3 region has the DNA TGTGCCTGGAGTAGGAGCCCCGCGGGGACCGGGGAGCTGTTTTTT. Translation gives CAWSRSPAGTGELFF.

The chain carries TRBV7-9 and TRBJ2-2; 7 bases are a match to TRBD2. CDR3 length equals 15 residues. Germline V gene sequence: CDR1 SEHNR, CDR2 FQNEAQ (reference sequence). After removal of 8 bases from V and 1 base from J, the junction contained 7 bases not matched to a gene. This CDR3 is CASGWASGNTGELFF. The CDR3 nucleotides read TGTGCCAGCGGCTGGGCTAGCGGGAACACCGGGGAGCTGTTTTTT.

The V gene is TRBV7-3, the J gene TRBJ2-5; TRBD1 might be the D (6 bases). The CDR3 loop spans 13 amino acids. With 5 bases removed from V and 4 bases from J, the gap between germline ends came to 11 bases. Germline V lookup: CDR1 SGHTA, CDR2 FQGTGA. The CDR3 region has the DNA TGTGCCAGCAGCCAAGACAGGTCAGAGACCCAGTACTTC. This encodes CASSQDRSETQYF.

This chain connects TRBV2 to TRBJ2-3, with TRBD1 as a possible D gene (6 bases). Germline V gives CDR1 SNHLY, CDR2 FYNNEI. The CDR3 loop spans 15 amino acids. With 3 bases removed from V and 6 bases from J, the gap between germline ends came to 16 bases. DNA for the CDR3: TGTGCCAGCAGTGAGGGACATCCGAGGTTTGATACGCAGTATTTT. This encodes CASSEGHPRFDTQYF.

This sequence joins TRBV18 and TRBJ2-7, with 7 bases aligning to TRBD2. Per the germline V gene, CDR1 is KGHSH and CDR2 is LQKENI. Unmatched junction bases numbered 14, after V lost 2 bases and J lost 1 base. The CDR3 is made up of 18 amino acids. CDR3 region: CASSPTKTGPGRSYEQYF. DNA of the CDR3: TGTGCCAGCTCACCAACAAAGACTGGACCCGGGAGGTCCTACGAGCAGTACTTC. Full variable domain (remainder filled in from reference TRBV18 and TRBJ2-7): NAGVMQNPRHLVRRRGQEARLRCSPMKGHSHVYWYRQLPEEGLKFMVYLQKENIIDESGMPKERFSAEFPKEGPSILRIQQVVRGDSAAYFCASSPTKTGPGRSYEQYFGPGTRLTVT.

V and J are TRBV5-6 and TRBJ2-3; possible D gene TRBD2, 5 bases. This CDR3 comprises 18 residues. V was cut by 2 bases and J by 2 bases, with 21 bases left in between. Germline V CDR1 and CDR2: SGHDT, YYEEEE. The chain's CDR3 is CASSLTPSVATDTDTQYF. DNA for the CDR3: TGTGCCAGCAGCTTAACCCCCTCTGTAGCGACCGACACAGATACGCAGTATTTT.